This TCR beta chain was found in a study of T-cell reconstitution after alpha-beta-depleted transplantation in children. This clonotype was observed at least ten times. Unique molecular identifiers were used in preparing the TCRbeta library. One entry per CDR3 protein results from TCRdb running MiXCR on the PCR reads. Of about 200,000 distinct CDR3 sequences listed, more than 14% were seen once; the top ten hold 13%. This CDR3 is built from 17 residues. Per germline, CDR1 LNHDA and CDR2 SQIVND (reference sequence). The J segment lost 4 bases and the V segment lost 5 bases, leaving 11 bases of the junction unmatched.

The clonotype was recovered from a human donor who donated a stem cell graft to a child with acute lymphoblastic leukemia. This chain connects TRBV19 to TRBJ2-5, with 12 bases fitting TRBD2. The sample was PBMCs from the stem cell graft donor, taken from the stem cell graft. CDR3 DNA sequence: TGTGCCAGTAGTCCTGGAGGGACTAGCGGGCCCGCAGAGACCCAGTACTTC. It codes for CASSPGGTSGPAETQYF.